These T cell receptor beta chains were read from a single sample in a study of persistence of HIV-infected CD4 T cells. Assay: immunoSEQ multiplex PCR; the TCRdb copy retains only in-frame clones and omits some. The table lists approximately 31,000 clones, about four fifths of them singletons. No antigen has been identified for these receptors. Sequences were derived from CD4+ T cells sorted from PBMCs after roughly 19-hour stimulation, sampled from a patient who received antiretroviral therapy. These receptors were taken from an adult woman with HIV who was CMV-seropositive. CDR3s include the opening cysteine and the closing phenylalanine or tryptophan. D genes are given only for firm matches. The size of a clone is reported for some rows only, either as once, few or many, or as a class for expanded clones.

clone_size	v_call	j_call	d_call	cdr3_aa	cdr3_nt
NA	TRBV27	TRBJ1-1	NA	CASSRERTDMNTEAFF	TGTGCCAGCAGTCGTGAAAGGACAGACATGAACACTGAAGCTTTCTTT
NA	TRBV19	TRBJ1-5	NA	CASSPQKGNQPQHF	TGTGCCAGTAGTCCCCAGAAGGGCAATCAGCCCCAGCATTTT
NA	TRBV7-8	TRBJ1-5	NA	CASSLAAGQGMDQPQHF	TGTGCCAGCAGCTTAGCAGCAGGGCAGGGGATGGATCAGCCCCAGCATTTT
once	TRBV2	TRBJ1-2	NA	CASSDDSYGYTF	TGTGCCAGCAGCGACGACAGCTATGGCTACACCTTC
NA	TRBV24-1	TRBJ2-6	NA	CATSDFPGSGANVLTF	TGTGCCACCAGTGATTTTCCGGGGTCTGGGGCCAACGTCCTGACTTTC
NA	TRBV9	TRBJ1-1	NA	CASSVAMNTEAFF	TGTGCCAGCAGCGTAGCTATGAACACTGAAGCTTTCTTT
NA	TRBV4-1	TRBJ1-3	NA	CASSQEPPGSYEGNTIYF	TGCGCCAGCAGCCAAGAGCCTCCTGGCAGCTACGAGGGAAACACCATATATTTT
NA	TRBV27	TRBJ1-4	NA	CASSLNGQTNEKLFF	TGTGCCAGCAGTTTGAACGGACAGACTAATGAAAAACTGTTTTTT
NA	TRBV2	TRBJ1-2	NA	CASSAKGPLYGYTF	TGTGCCAGCAGCGCGAAGGGGCCCCTCTATGGCTACACCTTC
NA	TRBV27	TRBJ1-2	NA	CASSPHLGQGKTSYTF	TGTGCCAGCAGTCCCCATCTTGGTCAGGGAAAGACCAGCTACACCTTC
NA	TRBV11-3	TRBJ1-3	NA	CASSLTVSAGSGNTIYF	TGTGCCAGCAGCTTAACGGTGTCGGCAGGGTCTGGAAACACCATATATTTT
NA	TRBV7-3	TRBJ2-1	TRBD1	CASSPRQGDNEQFF	TGTGCCAGCAGCCCGCGACAGGGCGACAATGAGCAGTTCTTC
NA	TRBV6-5	TRBJ1-5	TRBD1	CASSYSRDRDQPQHF	TGTGCCAGCAGTTACTCGAGGGACAGGGATCAGCCCCAGCATTTT
NA	TRBV5-6	TRBJ1-2	NA	CASSLSGENYGYTF	TGTGCCAGCAGCCTTTCCGGGGAGAACTATGGCTACACCTTC
once	TRBV7-7	TRBJ1-1	NA	CASSPGPGQDTEAFF	TGTGCCAGCAGCCCAGGGCCAGGGCAGGACACTGAAGCTTTCTTT
NA	TRBV5-4	TRBJ2-7	TRBD1	CASSRGIQGNEQYF	TGTGCCAGCAGCCGCGGAATACAGGGGAACGAGCAGTACTTC
NA	TRBV19	TRBJ1-1	NA	CASSRGSANEAFF	TGTGCCAGTAGTAGGGGTAGCGCGAACGAAGCTTTCTTT
NA	TRBV12-3/TRBV12-4	TRBJ1-2	TRBD1	CASSLGQGQGYTF	TGTGCCAGCAGTTTGGGACAGGGGCAGGGCTACACCTTC
few	TRBV4-1	TRBJ2-7	NA	CASSQEGGGSSSYEQYF	TGCGCCAGCAGCCAAGAAGGTGGCGGGTCGAGCTCCTACGAGCAGTACTTC
few	TRBV18	TRBJ2-5	TRBD1	CASSSREGQGQETQYF	TGTGCCAGCTCATCACGGGAGGGACAGGGGCAAGAGACCCAGTACTTC
NA	TRBV19	TRBJ1-3	NA	CASSTTQGLGSGNTIYF	TGTGCCAGTAGTACTACACAGGGTTTGGGCTCTGGAAACACCATATATTTT
NA	TRBV30	TRBJ1-1	NA	CAWRVFGTNTEAFF	TGTGCCTGGAGGGTATTCGGGACGAACACTGAAGCTTTCTTT
NA	TRBV9	TRBJ2-5	NA	CASSVSGVWETQYF	TGTGCCAGCAGCGTATCAGGGGTTTGGGAGACCCAGTACTTC
NA	TRBV30	TRBJ1-6	NA	CAWMVSSYNSPLHF	TGTGCCTGGATGGTGAGCTCCTATAATTCACCCCTCCACTTT
NA	TRBV19	TRBJ2-2	NA	CASRTGAGGAGELFF	TGTGCCAGTAGAACAGGGGCCGGAGGGGCCGGGGAGCTGTTTTTT
NA	TRBV6-4	TRBJ1-1	NA	CASSDGPQGRAEAFF	TGTGCCAGCAGTGACGGGCCGCAGGGGAGGGCTGAAGCTTTCTTT
NA	TRBV3-1/TRBV3-2	TRBJ2-2	NA	CASSRRVPSTGELFF	TGTGCCAGCAGCCGGAGGGTCCCGAGCACCGGGGAGCTGTTTTTT
once	TRBV5-1	TRBJ1-2	NA	CASSFSGYGYTF	TGCGCCAGCAGCTTTTCAGGCTATGGCTACACCTTC
NA	TRBV7-9	TRBJ1-4	TRBD1	CASSGDRALGEKLFF	TGTGCCAGCAGCGGGGACAGGGCATTAGGGGAAAAACTGTTTTTT